The clone carrying this TCR beta chain was detected many times. The entry originates in a study of T cells after yellow fever vaccination. Turning to the study itself: By means of CD3, CD45RA, CCR7 and CD95, the EM, EMRA, CM and Tscm memory subsets were sorted. Study findings and constraints: In FACS-sorted repertoires, abundant clonotypes from the bulk population could appear as contaminants. There was a small share of clonotypes that showed up in both the CD4 and CD8 compartments.

In germline, CDR1 is MNHEY, CDR2 SMNVEV (reference sequence). The length of the CDR3 is 15 residues. V lost 3 bases and J lost 4; bases outside the gene matches: 4. TCRdb called the 5' RACE reads again in MiXCR, with one record for every CDR3 protein. This sample has over 20,000 distinct CDR3 sequences, with about 5.5% found just once. The specimen comprised PBMCs, either bulk or a sorted T-cell subset (CD4+, CD8+, memory, or dextramer-sorted; not recorded which), sampled 15 days after the yellow fever booster vaccination. This clonotype was sampled from a man in his thirties or forties who received the YFV17D yellow fever vaccine. V gene TRBV27 combines with J gene TRBJ2-5; TRBD2 matches at 11 bases. For the CDR3, the DNA is TGTGCCAGCAGTTTGAGTCTAGCGGGGGGAGAGACCCAGTACTTC. Protein sequence: CASSLSLAGGETQYF.